The present entry profiles one T cell receptor (beta chain) with its context. This clonotype was observed a handful of times. Which antigen it targets is not known. No much larger clonotype is one base removed from it; base qualities were not supplied. Libraries were constructed by 5' RACE. Sequencing was carried out with an Illumina HiSeq 2000. A universal primer binding site was added through template switching, and the final cDNA carried a unique molecular identifier so that TCR cDNA molecules could be counted accurately. Specific primers in the conserved constant-segment region were used to synthesize first-strand cDNA for the TCR alpha and beta chains. Each cDNA library was double barcoded, with a SMART-Mk sample barcode plus Illumina barcodes, to control for contamination. Two successive PCR steps introduced TruSeq adapter sequences along with Illumina sample barcodes. TCR alpha and beta cDNA libraries were sequenced on the Illumina HiSeq platform with custom primers. In the original analysis: MiGEC processed the raw reads to extract unique molecular identifiers, while MiXCR was used to determine the CDR3 positions. Recombination models were inferred per individual with the repgenHMM and IGoR tools using an EM algorithm. The tcR package in R was used for shared clonotype analysis, with sharing normalized by the product of cloneset sizes. To study raw recombination free of thymic and clonal selection effects, out-of-frame nonproductive sequences were analyzed. TCRdb trimmed the raw reads at Q25, called clones with MiXCR and kept productive beta chains. Each entry is one CDR3 protein sequence, shown with its most common DNA and genes. The V and J calls were determined by TCRdb, not by the authors. This sample gives roughly 770,000 distinct CDR3 sequences in total; 15% to 20% of them show up just once. In total, the top ten clones hold roughly 13% of the sample.

Only healthy Caucasian donors were included. Three pairs of female monozygotic twins, all aged about 18 to 30 years, made up the twin cohort. RNA for TCR libraries was isolated from peripheral blood mononuclear cells. The data belong to a study of identical twins (dated by TCRdb to the mid-2010s). Some background on the complete study: To test whether fetal clonotypes persist, this study deep-sequenced TCR alpha and beta repertoires from monozygotic twins, from unrelated adults of various ages, and from cord blood. To rule out contamination, the twin experiments were replicated at different times with different library preparation protocols.

Measured from the cysteine to the phenylalanine, the CDR3 is 17 residues long. Kept here is only the CDR3 DNA, which spans 51 bases and is read in frame from base 1. V sheds 4 bases and J sheds 6 bases, leaving 22 bases between their ends. Sequences SGHRS (CDR1) and YFSETQ (CDR2) are obtained from the germline V gene. What the authors observed across the whole study: Compared with coincidental sharing between unrelated individuals, out-of-frame TCR alpha sequences shared between twins showed an excess of sequences with low generation probability. Because the same donors could not be followed over many years, the conclusions relied on cross-sectional statistical analysis. In monozygotic twins, out-of-frame TCR alpha sharing was systematically underestimated by recombination models, although the models agreed with sharing between unrelated individuals. Invariant T cells such as MAIT and iNKT could partly confound zero-insertion analyses, although diverse VJ usage argued against such confounding for most clonotypes. Abundant cord blood beta clonotypes carried fewer insertions; young adult naive repertoires showed a weaker similar trend, while memory repertoires showed none. Excess twin sharing in beta out-of-frame sequences was weaker because fewer shared sequences lowered the signal-to-noise ratio.

These records were also assigned to another study, of T cells expressing NK-cell markers. The other study reports the following: Three sorted T-cell subsets (CD3+CD56+NKG2C+, CD3+CD56+NKG2C- and CD3+CD56-NKG2C+) from eight donors had their TCR beta-chain repertoires profiled. Seven of the eight sequenced donors were HCMV-seropositive and one was HCMV-seronegative. In several experiments an anti-gammadeltaTCR antibody was added to restrict sorting to alphabetaTCR-expressing T cells. In roughly 6 donors, the dominant CD3+CD56+NKG2C+ clonotypes ranked among the top 10 CD8+ clonotypes, making up roughly 1.0-7.0% of CD8+ T cells. Those dominant clonotypes were again the most abundant among CD3+CD56-NKG2C+ cells in several donors, at roughly 25-65%. Whether the expanded NKG2C-expressing T cell clones were specific for HCMV antigens was left unclear. Randomly selected healthy volunteers, three men and five women, were used as the eight sequenced donors. HCMV-specific IgG was detected in serum with a commercial ELISA kit to determine HCMV serostatus. For roughly 6 donors, bulk peripheral blood T-cell repertoires were additionally sequenced from unsorted PBMC. MIGEC was used to demultiplex reads and group reads by UMI, and MiTCR was used to assemble and quantify clonotypes. To exclude erroneous sequences, any TCR cDNA sequence not supported by at least two reads was discarded. The tcR package was used for downstream repertoire analysis, and clonotypes were matched between fractions using CDR3 nucleotide sequence together with V segment. Antigen specificity was annotated against VDJdb with VDJmatch, allowing one amino acid substitution in CDR3.

Recombination linked TRBV5-1 to TRBJ1-4; the D gene cannot be resolved reliably. This receptor was obtained from a woman aged 18-35 years in good health. Sequenced: PBMCs. CDR3 reads: CASSPRVPALGDEKLFF. The DNA sequence is given as TGCGCCAGCAGCCCTCGAGTCCCGGCCCTGGGCGATGAAAAACTGTTTTTT.